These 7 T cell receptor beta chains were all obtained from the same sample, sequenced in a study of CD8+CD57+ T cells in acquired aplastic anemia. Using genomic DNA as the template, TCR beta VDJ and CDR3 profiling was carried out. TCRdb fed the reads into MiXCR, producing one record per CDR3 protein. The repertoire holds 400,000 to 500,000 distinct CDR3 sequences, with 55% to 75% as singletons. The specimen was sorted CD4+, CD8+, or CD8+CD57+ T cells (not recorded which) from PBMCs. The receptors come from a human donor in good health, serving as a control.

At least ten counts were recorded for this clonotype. CDR3 sequence reads: CASGLGTGNQPQHF. The DNA for the CDR3 is TGTGCTAGTGGTTTGGGGACAGGAAATCAGCCCCAGCATTTT. The chain links TRBV12-5 to TRBJ1-5, with 7 bases aligning to TRBD1. The V gene end was trimmed by 1 base and the J gene end by 4 bases; junction bases not matched to a gene: 1. This CDR3 contains 14 residues. Germline lookup yields CDR1 LGHNT and CDR2 FRNRAP.

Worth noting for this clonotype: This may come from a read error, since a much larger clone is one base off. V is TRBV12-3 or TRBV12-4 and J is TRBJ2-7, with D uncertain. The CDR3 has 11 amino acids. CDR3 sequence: CARKESYGQYF. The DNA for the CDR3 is TGTGCCAGGAAAGAATCCTACGGGCAGTACTTC.

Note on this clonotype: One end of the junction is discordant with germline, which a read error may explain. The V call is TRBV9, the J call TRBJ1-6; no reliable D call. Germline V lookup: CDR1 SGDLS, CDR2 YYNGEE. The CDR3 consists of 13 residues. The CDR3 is CASSYPTRAHVQF. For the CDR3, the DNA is TGTGCCAGCAGTTACCCAACGCGGGCCCACGTGCAGTTT. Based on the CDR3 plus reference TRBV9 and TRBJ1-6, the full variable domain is DSGVTQTPKHLITATGQRVTLRCSPRSGDLSVYWYQQSLDQGLQFLIQYYNGEERAKGNILERFSAQQFPDLHSELNLSSLELGDSALYFCASSYPTRAHVQFGNGTRLTVT.

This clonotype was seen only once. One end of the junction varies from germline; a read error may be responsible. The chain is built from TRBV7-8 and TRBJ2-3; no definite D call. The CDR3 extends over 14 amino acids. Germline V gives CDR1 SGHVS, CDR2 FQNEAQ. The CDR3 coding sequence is TGTGCCAGCAGCTGGACCTACGAGCAGTACTTCCGGCCGTTT. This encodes CASSWTYEQYFRPF.

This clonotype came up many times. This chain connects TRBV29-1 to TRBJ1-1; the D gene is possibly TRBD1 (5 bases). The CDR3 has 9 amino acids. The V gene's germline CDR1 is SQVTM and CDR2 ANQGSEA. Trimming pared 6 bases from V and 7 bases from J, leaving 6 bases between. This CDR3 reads CSVDSEAFF. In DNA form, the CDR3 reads TGCAGCGTAGACAGTGAAGCTTTCTTT.

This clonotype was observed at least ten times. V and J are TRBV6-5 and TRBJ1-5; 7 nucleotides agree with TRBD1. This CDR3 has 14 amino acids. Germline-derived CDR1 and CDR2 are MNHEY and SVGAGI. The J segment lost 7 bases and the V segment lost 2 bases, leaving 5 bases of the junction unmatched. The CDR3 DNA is TGTGCCAGCAGTTACGCGAGACAGGGACAGCCCCAGCATTTT. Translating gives CASSYARQGQPQHF.

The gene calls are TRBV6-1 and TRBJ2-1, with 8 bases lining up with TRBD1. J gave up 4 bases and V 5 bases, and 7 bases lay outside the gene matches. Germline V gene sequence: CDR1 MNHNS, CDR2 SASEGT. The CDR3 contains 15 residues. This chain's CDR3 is CASSLLQGVYNEQFF. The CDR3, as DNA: TGTGCCAGCAGTTTATTACAGGGGGTATACAATGAGCAGTTCTTC.